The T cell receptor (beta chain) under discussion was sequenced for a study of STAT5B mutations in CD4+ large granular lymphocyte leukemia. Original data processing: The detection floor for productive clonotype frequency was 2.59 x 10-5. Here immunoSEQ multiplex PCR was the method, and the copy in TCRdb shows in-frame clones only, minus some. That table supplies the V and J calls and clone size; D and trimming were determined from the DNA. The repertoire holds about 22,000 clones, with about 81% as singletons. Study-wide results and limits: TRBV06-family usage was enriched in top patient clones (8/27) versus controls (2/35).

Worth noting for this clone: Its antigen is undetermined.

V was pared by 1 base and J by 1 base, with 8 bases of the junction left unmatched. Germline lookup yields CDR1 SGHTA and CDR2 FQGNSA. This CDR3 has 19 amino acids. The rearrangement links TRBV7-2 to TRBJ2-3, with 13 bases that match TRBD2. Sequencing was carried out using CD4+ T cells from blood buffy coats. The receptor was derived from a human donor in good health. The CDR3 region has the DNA TGTGCCAGCAGCTTAGTTCCCTCGGGACTAGCGGGGCGCACAGATACGCAGTATTTT. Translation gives CASSLVPSGLAGRTDTQYF.